This T cell receptor beta chain was identified during a study of T-cell reconstitution after alpha-beta-depleted transplantation in children. This clonotype was counted a few times. The TCRbeta library was prepared with unique molecular identifiers. TCRdb independently ran MiXCR on the PCR reads; one entry per CDR3 protein. Of fewer than 550,000 distinct CDR3 sequences in the sample, about a tenth were seen once. Germline CDR1 is LGHNA and CDR2 is YSLEER. Trimming removed 0 bases from V and 0 bases from J, with 12 bases in between. CDR3 length: 16 amino acids. The sample was PBMCs from the stem cell graft donor, taken from the stem cell graft. This chain uses TRBV4-3 with TRBJ2-7; D remains ambiguous. The source of this sequence is a human donor who donated a stem cell graft to a child with acute myeloid leukemia. CDR3 bases: TGCGCCAGCAGCCAAGATCGCGCGGTCATCTCCTACGAGCAGTACTTC. Amino acids: CASSQDRAVISYEQYF.